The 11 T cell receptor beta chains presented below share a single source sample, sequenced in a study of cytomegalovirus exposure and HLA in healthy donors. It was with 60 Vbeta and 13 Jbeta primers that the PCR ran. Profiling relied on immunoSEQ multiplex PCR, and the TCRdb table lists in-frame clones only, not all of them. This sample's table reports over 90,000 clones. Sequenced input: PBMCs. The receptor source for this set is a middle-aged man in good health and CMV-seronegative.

The CDR3, as DNA: TGTGCCATCAGTGGTCTAGCGGGGGCATCAGATACGCAGTATTTT. Translated: CAISGLAGASDTQYF. The chain couples TRBV10-3 to TRBJ2-3; 10 bases agree with TRBD2. The CDR3 extends over 15 amino acids. J was trimmed by 4 bases and V by 4 bases; bases with no gene match: 5. Germline V gene data show CDR1 as ENHRY and CDR2 as SYGVKD.

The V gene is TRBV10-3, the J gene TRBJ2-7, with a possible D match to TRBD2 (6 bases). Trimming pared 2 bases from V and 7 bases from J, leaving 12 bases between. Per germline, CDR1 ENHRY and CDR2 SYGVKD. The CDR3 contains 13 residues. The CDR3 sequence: CAISERREGEQYF. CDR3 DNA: TGTGCCATCAGTGAGAGGAGGGAAGGGGAGCAGTACTTC.

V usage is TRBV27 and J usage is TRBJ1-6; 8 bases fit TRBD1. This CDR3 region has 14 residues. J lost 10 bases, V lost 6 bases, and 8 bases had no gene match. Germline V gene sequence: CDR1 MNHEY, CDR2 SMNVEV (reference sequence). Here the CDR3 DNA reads TGTGCCAGCAGCCAAACAGGGGGGGGGTCACCCCTCCACTTT. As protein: CASSQTGGGSPLHF.

The CDR3 reads CASSIASYPYEQYF. The DNA for the CDR3 is TGTGCCAGTAGTATAGCGAGCTACCCCTACGAGCAGTACTTC. The genes are TRBV19 and TRBJ2-7; D is unresolved. Deletions cut 1 base from V and 2 bases from J, with 9 bases between. CDR1 LNHDA and CDR2 SQIVND come from the germline V gene (reference sequence). CDR3 length equals 14 residues.

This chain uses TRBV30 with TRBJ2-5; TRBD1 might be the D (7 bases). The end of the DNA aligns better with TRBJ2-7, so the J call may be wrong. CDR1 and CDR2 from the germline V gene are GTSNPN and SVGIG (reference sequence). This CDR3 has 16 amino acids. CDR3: CARDQGGGQGELEQYF. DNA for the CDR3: TGTGCCCGGGACCAGGGAGGCGGCCAGGGGGAACTCGAGCAGTACTTC.

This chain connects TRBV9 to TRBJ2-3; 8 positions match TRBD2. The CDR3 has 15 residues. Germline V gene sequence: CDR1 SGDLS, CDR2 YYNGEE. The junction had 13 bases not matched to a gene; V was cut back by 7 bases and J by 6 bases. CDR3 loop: CASAGGLRSFDTQYF. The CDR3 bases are TGTGCCAGCGCGGGGGGACTCCGTTCCTTCGATACGCAGTATTTT.

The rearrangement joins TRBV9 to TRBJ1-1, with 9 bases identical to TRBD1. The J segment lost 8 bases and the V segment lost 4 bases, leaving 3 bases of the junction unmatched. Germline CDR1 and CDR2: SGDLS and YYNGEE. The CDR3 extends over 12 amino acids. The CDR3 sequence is CASSPGTGEAFF. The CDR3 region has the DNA TGTGCCAGCAGCCCTGGGACAGGGGAAGCTTTCTTT. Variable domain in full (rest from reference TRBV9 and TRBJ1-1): DSGVTQTPKHLITATGQRVTLRCSPRSGDLSVYWYQQSLDQGLQFLIQYYNGEERAKGNILERFSAQQFPDLHSELNLSSLELGDSALYFCASSPGTGEAFFGQGTRLTVV.

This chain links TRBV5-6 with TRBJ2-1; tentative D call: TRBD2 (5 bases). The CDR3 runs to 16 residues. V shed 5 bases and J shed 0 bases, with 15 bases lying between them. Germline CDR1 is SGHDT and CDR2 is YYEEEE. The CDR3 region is CASSPGGRGSYNEQFF. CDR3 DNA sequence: TGTGCCAGCAGTCCTGGAGGCCGCGGCTCCTACAATGAGCAGTTCTTC.

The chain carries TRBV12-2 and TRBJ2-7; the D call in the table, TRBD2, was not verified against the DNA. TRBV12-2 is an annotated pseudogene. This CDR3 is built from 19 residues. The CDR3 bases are TGTGCAAGTCGCTTACGGCGGGAGAGGACCTTCACCGAATTCTACGAGCAGTACTTC. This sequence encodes CASRLRRERTFTEFYEQYF.

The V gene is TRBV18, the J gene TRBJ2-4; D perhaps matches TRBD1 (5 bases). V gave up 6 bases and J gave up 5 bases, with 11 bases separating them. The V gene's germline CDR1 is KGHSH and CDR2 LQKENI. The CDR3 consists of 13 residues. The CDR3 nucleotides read TGTGCCAGCTCGGACACGGCAGAAAACATTCAGTACTTC. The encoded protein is CASSDTAENIQYF.

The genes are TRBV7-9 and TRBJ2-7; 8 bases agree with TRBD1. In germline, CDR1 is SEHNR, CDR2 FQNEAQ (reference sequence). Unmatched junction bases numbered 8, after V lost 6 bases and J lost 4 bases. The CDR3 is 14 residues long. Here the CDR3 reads CASSRTGLEYEQYF. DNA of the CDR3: TGTGCCAGCAGTCGGACAGGGCTAGAGTACGAGCAGTACTTC.